This T cell receptor beta chain was captured in a study of shared clonotypes between healthy human individuals (dated by TCRdb to about 2020). Regarding the research as a whole: The cohort comprised two women and three men aged 18 to 49 years. The study deeply sequenced blood TCR repertoires of about 5 healthy adults to estimate repertoire size and the extent of clonotype sharing between individuals. To increase sequencing depth and limit assay-specific biases, different laboratories used diverse techniques to prepare libraries and sequence TCR repertoires. Leukapheresis yielded between about 0.8 and 9.5 billion PBMCs per donor.

On this clone itself: What antigen it recognizes has not been identified. The record has no base qualities; no much larger clone is one base away.

Between the V and J ends, shortened by 3 bases and 3 bases respectively, the junction contains 9 bases. The CDR3, from cysteine to phenylalanine, totals 14 residues. Just the 42-base CDR3 DNA is kept, in frame starting at base 1. CDR1 and CDR2 are read off the germline V gene (reference sequence) as LNHDA and SQIVND. The donors were healthy, HIV-negative adults who had no recently reported acute infections or vaccinations. Every donor was a Caucasian adult living in Nashville, Tennessee, USA. For unsorted samples, some 90 million PBMCs were counted and genomic DNA was extracted with the QIAamp DNA Blood Mini kit. After blood collection by leukapheresis, PBMCs were isolated using Ficoll-Histopaque density gradient centrifugation and then cryopreserved in the vapor phase of liquid nitrogen. Using the deep immunoSEQ assay, TCR CDR3 regions were amplified from genomic DNA by multiplex PCR. Extracted genomic DNA from each cell subset was spread evenly across all wells of several immunoSEQ 96-well plates, with each plate serving as a replicate. For unsorted PBMC, approximately 290 ng genomic DNA, equal to approximately 30,000 T cell genomes, was loaded into each replicate PCR. Unsorted PBMC genomic DNA was sequenced across ten immunoSEQ deep assay plates. The purified libraries were quantified using a Qubit 3.0 fluorometer, sized with a Bioanalyzer 2100, and then quantified again using the KAPA Library Quantification kit. Every immunoSEQ 96-well plate was sequenced on a separate single-read 150-cycle Illumina NextSeq 550 flow cell. In the paper's pipeline: Because the immunoSEQ output held only junctional sequences and lacked quality scores, the filtering could not match the filtering applied to full-length reads. Sequences were annotated with PyIR, a Python wrapper for IgBLAST v1.9, and V/J genes and CDR3 were assigned using IMGT germline references. Reads were filtered out if the reads had weak V/J assignments (E-value above 1e-6), no CDR3, stop codons, out-of-frame junctions, or ambiguous translated residues. V3J clonotypes were defined by identical inferred V gene, J gene, and CDR3 amino acid sequence. The percentage overlap between two repertoires was calculated by dividing the number of shared unique clonotypes by the size of the smaller repertoire. Richness of each repertoire was evaluated using RTK rarefaction, the Chao1 estimator, and Recon v2.1 estimates of unobserved clonotypes. The table comes from immuneACCESS by way of TCRdb, which keeps in-frame sequences with V and J called. Part of the clones is missing from these tables; in studies checked, under half for an unresolved V gene and the rest for unknown reasons. For V, J and clone size, that table is used; D and trimming come from the DNA. This sample gives about 560,000 clones in total; around 76% of them show up just once. The ten most abundant clones make up around 12% of the sample.

Study-wide findings and limitations: Because the study included only a small number of donors, the genetic and exposure-history diversity represented was limited. Sampling was restricted to blood, and TCR repertoires in tissues likely differ from the TCR repertoires found in blood. Pairwise subsampling led to the expectation that sequencing depth would affect the degree of clonotype sharing among donors.

The sample taken for sequencing was PBMCs. The sequence links TRBV19 to TRBJ1-5; no D gene is confidently identified. This receptor was taken from a woman aged 40 to 49 in good health. Some clones in this sample may be carry-over from other donors' samples. The CDR3: CASSIREFNQPQHF. The DNA is as follows: TGTGCCAGTAGTATTCGGGAATTCAATCAGCCCCAGCATTTT.